This TCR beta chain was observed in a study of CD8 T cells in Susac syndrome. A quantity of roughly 0.5 to 1 ug RNA underwent reverse transcription using random hexamers. The amplification used immunoSEQ multiplex PCR on TCR beta CDR3; it spanned 54 Vbeta and 13 Jbeta. One entry per CDR3 protein, called by TCRdb with MiXCR from the immunoSEQ multiplex PCR reads. The table has tens of thousands of distinct CDR3 sequences, roughly nine tenths seen once. Germline loops: CDR1 MDHEN, CDR2 SYDVKM. V shed 4 bases and J shed 4 bases, with 14 bases lying between them. The CDR3 totals 14 residues. This TCR came from a human donor in good health. The material sequenced was CD8+ T cells from PBMCs. The gene calls are TRBV28 and TRBJ2-7, with TRBD2 as a possible D gene (5 bases). The CDR3 sequence is CASSYGGDGYEQYF. The CDR3 DNA is TGTGCCAGCAGTTATGGAGGAGATGGGTACGAGCAGTACTTC.